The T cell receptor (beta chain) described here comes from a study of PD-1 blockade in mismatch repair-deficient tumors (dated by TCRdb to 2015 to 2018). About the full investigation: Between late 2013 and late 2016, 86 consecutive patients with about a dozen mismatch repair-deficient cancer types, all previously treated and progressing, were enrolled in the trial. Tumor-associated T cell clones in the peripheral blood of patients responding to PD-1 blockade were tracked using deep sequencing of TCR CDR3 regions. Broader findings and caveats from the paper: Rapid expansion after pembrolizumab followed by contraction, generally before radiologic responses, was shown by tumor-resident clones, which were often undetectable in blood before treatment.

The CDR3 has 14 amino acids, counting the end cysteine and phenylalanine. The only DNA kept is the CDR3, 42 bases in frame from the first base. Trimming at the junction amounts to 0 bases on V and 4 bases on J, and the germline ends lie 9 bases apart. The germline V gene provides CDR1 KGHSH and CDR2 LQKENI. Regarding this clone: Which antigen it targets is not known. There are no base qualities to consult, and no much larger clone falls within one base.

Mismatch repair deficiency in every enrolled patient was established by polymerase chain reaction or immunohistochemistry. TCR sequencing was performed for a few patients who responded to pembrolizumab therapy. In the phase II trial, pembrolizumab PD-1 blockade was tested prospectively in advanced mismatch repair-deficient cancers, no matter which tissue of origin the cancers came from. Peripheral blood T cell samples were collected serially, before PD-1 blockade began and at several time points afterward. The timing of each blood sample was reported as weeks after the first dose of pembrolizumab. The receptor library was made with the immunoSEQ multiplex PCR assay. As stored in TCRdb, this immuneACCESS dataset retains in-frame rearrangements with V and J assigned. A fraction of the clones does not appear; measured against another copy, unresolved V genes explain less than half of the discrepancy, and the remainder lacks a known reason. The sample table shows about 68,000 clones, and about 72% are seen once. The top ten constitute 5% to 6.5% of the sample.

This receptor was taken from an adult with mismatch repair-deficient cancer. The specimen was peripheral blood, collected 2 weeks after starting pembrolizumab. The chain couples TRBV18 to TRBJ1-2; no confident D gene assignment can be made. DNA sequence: TGTGCCAGCTCACCACCGGAGGGAACCTATGGCTACACCTTC. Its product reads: CASSPPEGTYGYTF.